The entry below gives a single T cell receptor (beta chain) sequence along with its context. Antigen: not known. These data originate in a study of STAT5B mutations in CD4+ large granular lymphocyte leukemia. Across the whole study: Among healthy controls, a particular HLA allele went with more CDR3 'QG' motifs. Study results and caveats: TRBV06-family usage was enriched in top patient clones (8/27) versus controls (2/35).

Healthy controls were blood donor buffy coats. The V segment lost 4 bases and the J segment 0 bases; nucleotides outside the gene matches: 2. This CDR3 comprises 15 residues. The germline gives CDR1 MNHEY, CDR2 SMNVEV (reference sequence). How the authors handled the data: The detection floor for productive clonotype frequency was 2.59 x 10-5. Measured with immunoSEQ multiplex PCR; TCRdb has only the in-frame clones, and not every one. The D gene and trimming were derived from the DNA, and the V and J assignments and clone size from that table. The repertoire holds tens of thousands of clones, with more than 75% as singletons.

This chain uses TRBV27 with TRBJ2-1, with 8 bases identical to TRBD1. This receptor was identified in a human donor in good health. The material sequenced was CD4+ T cells from blood buffy coats. The DNA for the CDR3 is TGTGCCAGCAGTTACAGGGGGAGCTCCTACAATGAGCAGTTCTTC. Protein product: CASSYRGSSYNEQFF.